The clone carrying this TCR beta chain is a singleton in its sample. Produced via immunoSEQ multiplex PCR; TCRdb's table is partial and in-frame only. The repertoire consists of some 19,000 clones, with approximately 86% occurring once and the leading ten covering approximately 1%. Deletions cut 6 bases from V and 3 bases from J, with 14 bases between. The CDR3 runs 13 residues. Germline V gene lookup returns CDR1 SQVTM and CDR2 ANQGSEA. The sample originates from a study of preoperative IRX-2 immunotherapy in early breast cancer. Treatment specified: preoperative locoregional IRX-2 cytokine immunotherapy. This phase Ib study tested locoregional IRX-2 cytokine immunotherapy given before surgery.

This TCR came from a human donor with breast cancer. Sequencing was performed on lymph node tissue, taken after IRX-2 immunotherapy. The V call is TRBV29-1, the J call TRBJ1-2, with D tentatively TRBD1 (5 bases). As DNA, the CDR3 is TGCAGCGTCAAGGAACGGGGGGACTATGGCTACACCTTC. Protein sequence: CSVKERGDYGYTF.